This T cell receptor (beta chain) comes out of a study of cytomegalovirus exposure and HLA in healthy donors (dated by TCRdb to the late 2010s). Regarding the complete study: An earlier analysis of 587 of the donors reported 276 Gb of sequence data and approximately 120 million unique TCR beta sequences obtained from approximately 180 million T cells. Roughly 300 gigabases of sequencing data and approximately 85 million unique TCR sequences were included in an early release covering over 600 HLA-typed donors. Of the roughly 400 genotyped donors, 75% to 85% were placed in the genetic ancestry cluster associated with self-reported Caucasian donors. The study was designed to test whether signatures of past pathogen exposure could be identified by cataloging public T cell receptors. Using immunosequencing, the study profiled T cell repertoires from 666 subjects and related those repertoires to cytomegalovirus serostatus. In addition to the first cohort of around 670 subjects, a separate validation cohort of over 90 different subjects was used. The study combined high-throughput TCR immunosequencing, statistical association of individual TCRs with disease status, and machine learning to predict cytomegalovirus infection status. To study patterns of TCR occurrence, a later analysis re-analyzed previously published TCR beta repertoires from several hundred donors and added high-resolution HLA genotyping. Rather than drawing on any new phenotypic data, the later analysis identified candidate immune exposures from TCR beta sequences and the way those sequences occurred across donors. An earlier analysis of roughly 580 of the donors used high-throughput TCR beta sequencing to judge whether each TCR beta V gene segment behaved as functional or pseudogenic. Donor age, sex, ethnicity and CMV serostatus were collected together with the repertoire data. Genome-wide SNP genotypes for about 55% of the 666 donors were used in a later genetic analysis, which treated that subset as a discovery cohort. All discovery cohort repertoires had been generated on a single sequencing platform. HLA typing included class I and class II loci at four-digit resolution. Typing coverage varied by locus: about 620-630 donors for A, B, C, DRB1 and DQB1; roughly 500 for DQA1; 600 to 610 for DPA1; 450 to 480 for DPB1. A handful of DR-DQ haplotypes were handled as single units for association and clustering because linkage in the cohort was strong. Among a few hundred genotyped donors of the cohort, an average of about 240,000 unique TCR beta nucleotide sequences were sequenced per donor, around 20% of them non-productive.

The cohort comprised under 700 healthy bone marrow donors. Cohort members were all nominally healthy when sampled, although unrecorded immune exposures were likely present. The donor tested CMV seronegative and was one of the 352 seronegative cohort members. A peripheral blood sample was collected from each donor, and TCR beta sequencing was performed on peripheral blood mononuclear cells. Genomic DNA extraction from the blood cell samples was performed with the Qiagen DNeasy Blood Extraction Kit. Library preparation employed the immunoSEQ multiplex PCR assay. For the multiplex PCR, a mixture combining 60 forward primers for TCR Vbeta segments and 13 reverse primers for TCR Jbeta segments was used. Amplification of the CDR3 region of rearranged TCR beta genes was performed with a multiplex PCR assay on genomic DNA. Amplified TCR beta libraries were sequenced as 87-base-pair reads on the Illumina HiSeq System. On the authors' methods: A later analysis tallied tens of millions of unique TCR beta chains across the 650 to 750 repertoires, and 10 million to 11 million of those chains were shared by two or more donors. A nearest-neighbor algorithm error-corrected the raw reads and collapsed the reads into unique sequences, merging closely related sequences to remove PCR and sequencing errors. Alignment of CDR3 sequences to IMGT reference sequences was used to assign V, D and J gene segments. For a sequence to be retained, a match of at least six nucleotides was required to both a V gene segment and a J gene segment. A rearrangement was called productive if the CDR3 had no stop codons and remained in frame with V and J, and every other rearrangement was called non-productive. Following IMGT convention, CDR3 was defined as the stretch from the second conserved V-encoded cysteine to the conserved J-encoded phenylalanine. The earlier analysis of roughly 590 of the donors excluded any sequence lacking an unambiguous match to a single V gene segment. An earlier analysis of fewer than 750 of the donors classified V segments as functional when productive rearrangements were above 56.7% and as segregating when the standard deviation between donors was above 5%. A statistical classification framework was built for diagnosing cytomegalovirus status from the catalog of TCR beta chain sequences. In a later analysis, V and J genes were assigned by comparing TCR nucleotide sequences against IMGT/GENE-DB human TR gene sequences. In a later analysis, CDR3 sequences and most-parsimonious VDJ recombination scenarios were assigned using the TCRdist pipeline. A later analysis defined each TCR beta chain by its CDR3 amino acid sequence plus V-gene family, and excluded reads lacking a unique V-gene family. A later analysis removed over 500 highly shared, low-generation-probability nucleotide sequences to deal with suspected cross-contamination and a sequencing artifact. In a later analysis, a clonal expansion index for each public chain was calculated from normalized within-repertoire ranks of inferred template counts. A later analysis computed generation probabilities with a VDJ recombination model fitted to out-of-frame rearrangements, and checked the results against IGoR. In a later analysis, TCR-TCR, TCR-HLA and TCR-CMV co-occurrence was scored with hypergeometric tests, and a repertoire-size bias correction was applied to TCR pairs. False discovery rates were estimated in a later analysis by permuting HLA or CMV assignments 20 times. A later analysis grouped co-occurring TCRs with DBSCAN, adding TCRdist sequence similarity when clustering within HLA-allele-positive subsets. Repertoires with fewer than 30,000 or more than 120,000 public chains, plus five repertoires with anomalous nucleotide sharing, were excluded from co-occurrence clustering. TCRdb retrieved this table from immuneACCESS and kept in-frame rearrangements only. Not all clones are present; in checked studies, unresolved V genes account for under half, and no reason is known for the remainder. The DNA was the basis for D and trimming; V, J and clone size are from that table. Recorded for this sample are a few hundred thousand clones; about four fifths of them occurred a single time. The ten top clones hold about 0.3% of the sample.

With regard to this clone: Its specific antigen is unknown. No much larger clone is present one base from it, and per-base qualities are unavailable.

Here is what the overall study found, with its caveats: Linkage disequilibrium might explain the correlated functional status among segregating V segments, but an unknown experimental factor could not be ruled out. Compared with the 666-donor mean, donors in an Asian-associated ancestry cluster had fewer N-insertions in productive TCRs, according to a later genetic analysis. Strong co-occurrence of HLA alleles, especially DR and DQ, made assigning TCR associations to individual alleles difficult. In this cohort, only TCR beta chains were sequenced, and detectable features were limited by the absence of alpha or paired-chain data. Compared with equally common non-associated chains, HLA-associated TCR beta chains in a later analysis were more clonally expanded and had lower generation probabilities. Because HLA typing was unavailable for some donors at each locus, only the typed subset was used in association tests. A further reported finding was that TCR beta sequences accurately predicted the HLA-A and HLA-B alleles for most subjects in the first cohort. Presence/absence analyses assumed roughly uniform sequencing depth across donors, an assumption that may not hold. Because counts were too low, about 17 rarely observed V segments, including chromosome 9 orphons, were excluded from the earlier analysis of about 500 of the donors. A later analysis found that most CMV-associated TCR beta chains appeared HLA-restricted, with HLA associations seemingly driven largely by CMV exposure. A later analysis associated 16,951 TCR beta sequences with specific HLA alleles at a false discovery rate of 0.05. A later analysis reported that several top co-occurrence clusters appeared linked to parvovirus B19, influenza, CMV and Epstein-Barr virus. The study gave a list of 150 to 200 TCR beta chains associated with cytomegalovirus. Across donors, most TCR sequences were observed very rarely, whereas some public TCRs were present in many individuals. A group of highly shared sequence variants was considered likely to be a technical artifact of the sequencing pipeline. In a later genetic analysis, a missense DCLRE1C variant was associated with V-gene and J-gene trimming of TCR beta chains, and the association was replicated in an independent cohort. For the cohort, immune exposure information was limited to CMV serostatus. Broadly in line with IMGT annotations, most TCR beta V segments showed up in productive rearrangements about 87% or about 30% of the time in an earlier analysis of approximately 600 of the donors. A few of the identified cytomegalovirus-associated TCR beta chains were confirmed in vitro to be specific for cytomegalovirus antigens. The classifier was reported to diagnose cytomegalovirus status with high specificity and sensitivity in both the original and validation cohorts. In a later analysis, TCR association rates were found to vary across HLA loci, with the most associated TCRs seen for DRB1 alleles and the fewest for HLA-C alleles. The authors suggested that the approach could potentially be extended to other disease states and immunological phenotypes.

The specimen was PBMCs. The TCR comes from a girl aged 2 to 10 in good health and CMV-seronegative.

The DNA reads as follows: TGCGCCAGCAGCCAAGAGTTCGGTAGCCTGAACACCGGGGAGCTGTTTTTT. Its protein product is CASSQEFGSLNTGELFF. Recombination joined TRBV4-1 with TRBJ2-2; no D gene is confidently identified. V is reduced by 0 bases and J by 1 base, leaving a spacing of 12 bases between them. The CDR3 contains 17 residues, cysteine and phenylalanine counted. Only CDR3 DNA is held: 51 bases, read in frame from base 1. CDR1 is given as MGHRA and CDR2 as YSYEKL, both from the germline V gene.